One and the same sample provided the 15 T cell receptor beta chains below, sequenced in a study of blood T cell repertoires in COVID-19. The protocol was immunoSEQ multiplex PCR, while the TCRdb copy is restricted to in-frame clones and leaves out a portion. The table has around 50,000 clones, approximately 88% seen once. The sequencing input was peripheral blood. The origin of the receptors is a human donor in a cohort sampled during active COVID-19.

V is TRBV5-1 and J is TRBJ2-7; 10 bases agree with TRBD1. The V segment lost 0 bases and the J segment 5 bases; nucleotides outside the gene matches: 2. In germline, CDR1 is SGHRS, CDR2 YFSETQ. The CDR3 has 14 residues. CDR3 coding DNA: TGCGCCAGCAGCTTGGGACAGGGGGCAAACGAGCAGTACTTC. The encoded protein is CASSLGQGANEQYF.

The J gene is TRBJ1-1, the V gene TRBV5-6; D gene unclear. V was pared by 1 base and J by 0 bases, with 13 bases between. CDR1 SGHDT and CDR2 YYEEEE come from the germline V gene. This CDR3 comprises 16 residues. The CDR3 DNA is TGTGCCAGCAGCTTGTATTCCGGTCCCCTGAACACTGAAGCTTTCTTT. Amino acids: CASSLYSGPLNTEAFF.

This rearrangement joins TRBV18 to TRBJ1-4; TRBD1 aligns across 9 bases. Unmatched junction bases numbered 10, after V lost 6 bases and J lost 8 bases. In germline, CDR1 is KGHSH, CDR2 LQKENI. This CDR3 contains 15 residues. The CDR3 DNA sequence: TGTGCCAGCTCCCCCGGGACAGGGCTTTTGGAAAAACTGTTTTTT. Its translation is CASSPGTGLLEKLFF.

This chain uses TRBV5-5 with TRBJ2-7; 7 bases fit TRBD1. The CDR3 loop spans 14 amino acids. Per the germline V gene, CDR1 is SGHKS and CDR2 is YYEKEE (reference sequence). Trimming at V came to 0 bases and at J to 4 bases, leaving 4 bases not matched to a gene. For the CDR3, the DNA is TGTGCCAGCAGCTTGGTCGTACAGGGGTACGAGCAGTACTTC. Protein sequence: CASSLVVQGYEQYF.

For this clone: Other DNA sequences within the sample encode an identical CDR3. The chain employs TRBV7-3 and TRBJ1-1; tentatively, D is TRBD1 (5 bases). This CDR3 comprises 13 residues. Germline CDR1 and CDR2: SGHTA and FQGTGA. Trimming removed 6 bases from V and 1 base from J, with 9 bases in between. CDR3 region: CASSSQGNTEAFF. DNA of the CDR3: TGTGCCAGCAGTAGTCAGGGGAACACTGAAGCTTTCTTT. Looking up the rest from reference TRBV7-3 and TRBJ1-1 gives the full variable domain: GAGVSQTPSNKVTEKGKYVELRCDPISGHTALYWYRQSLGQGPEFLIYFQGTGAADDSGLPNDRFFAVRPEGSVSTLKIQRTERGDSAVYLCASSSQGNTEAFFGQGTRLTVV.

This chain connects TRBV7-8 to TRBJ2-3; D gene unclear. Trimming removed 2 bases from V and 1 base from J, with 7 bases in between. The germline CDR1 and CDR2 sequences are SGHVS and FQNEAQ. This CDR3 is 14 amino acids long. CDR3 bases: TGTGCCAGCAGCTTAAACTACGGCACAGATACGCAGTATTTT. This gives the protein CASSLNYGTDTQYF.

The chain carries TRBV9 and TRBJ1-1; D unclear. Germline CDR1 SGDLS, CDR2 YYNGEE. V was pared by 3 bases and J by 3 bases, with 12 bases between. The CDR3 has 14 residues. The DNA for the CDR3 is TGTGCCAGCAGCGCCCAACCAGAAGACACTGAAGCTTTCTTT. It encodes CASSAQPEDTEAFF.

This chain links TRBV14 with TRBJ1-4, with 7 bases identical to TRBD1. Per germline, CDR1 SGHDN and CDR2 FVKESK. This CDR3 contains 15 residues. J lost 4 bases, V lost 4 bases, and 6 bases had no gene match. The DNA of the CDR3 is TGTGCCAGCAGCCCTCGGACAGGATTTAATGAAAAACTGTTTTTT. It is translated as CASSPRTGFNEKLFF.

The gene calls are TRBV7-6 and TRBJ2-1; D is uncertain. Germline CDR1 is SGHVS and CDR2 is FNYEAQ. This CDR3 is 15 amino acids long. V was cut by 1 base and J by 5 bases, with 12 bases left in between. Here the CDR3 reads CASSLGGFLDNEQFF. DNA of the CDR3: TGTGCCAGCAGCTTAGGAGGTTTTCTGGACAATGAGCAGTTCTTC.

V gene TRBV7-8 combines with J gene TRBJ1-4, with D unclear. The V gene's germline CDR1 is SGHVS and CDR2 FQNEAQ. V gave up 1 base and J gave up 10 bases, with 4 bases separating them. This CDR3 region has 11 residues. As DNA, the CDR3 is TGTGCCAGCAGCTTAGACGGAAAACTGTTTTTT. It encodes CASSLDGKLFF.

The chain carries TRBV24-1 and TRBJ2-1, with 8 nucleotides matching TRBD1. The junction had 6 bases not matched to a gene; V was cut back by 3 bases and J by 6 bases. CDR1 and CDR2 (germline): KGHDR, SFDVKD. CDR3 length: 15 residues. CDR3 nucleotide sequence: TGTGCCACCAGTGATGCCGGGACAGGCCCCAATGAGCAGTTCTTC. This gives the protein CATSDAGTGPNEQFF.

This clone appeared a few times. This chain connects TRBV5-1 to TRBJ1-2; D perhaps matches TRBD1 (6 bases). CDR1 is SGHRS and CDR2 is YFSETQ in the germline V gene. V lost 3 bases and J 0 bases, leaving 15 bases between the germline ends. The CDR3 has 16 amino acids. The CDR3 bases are TGCGCCAGCAGCTGGGGGGCGGGAGTAGCTAACTATGGCTACACCTTC. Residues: CASSWGAGVANYGYTF.

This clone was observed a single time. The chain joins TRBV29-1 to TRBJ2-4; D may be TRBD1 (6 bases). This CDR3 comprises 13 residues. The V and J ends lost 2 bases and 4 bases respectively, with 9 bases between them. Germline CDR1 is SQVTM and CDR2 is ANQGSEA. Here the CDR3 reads CSVESRGKNIQYF. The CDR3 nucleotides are TGCAGCGTTGAATCGAGGGGGAAAAACATTCAGTACTTC.

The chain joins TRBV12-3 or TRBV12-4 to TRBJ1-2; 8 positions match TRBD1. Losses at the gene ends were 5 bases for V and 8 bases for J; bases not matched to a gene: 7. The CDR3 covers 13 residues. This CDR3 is CASSELGQEGYTF. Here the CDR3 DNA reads TGTGCCAGCAGTGAGCTGGGACAGGAAGGCTACACCTTC.

CDR3 coding DNA: TGTGCCAGCAGGGCGGAAGGAGATACGCAGTATTTT. As protein: CASRAEGDTQYF. J is TRBJ2-3 and V is TRBV12-3 or TRBV12-4; D is undetermined. The V and J ends lost 6 bases and 5 bases respectively, with 9 bases between them. The CDR3 length is 12 residues.